This T cell receptor (beta chain) derives from a study of CD8+CD57+ T cells in acquired aplastic anemia. The CDR3 contains 17 residues. CDR1 and CDR2 from the germline V gene are SGHRS and YFSETQ. After removal of 4 bases from V and 5 bases from J, the junction contained 12 bases not matched to a gene. On this clonotype itself: The CDR3 does not close with the conserved phenylalanine or tryptophan, likely indicating a read error.

Genomic DNA was employed as the template in profiling TCR beta VDJ and CDR3. MiXCR, run by TCRdb on the reads, gives a single entry per CDR3 protein. The table shows some 410,000 distinct CDR3 sequences, with 65% to 80% occurring only once. The gene calls are TRBV5-1 and TRBJ2-7, with 13 nucleotides matching TRBD2. The clonotype originates from a human donor in good health, serving as a control. The sequencing input was sorted CD4+, CD8+, or CD8+CD57+ T cells (not recorded which) from PBMCs. The CDR3 DNA is TGCGCCAGCAGCCCCGCCCGGACTAGCGGGGGCCTCCACGAGCAGTACCTC. Amino acid sequence: CASSPARTSGGLHEQYL.